This record looks at one T cell receptor (beta chain) sequence and its context. What it recognizes is unknown. These data belong to a study of cytomegalovirus exposure and HLA in healthy donors. The CDR3 totals 13 residues. CDR1 LGHNA and CDR2 YSLEER come from the germline V gene. Trimming took 3 bases from V and 3 from J, leaving 7 bases between them. Study-level results: Analyzed later, association rates of TCRs varied across HLA loci, with DRB1 most and HLA-C fewest.

The PCR had 60 Vbeta and 13 Jbeta primers. The assay was immunoSEQ multiplex PCR, and TCRdb's table has in-frame clones only and misses some. The table has 200,000 to 250,000 clones, 77% seen once. This sequence was found in a woman aged 55-70 years in good health and CMV-seropositive. What was sequenced was PBMCs. The V gene is TRBV4-3, the J gene TRBJ2-3, with D possibly TRBD1 on 6 matching bases. The CDR3 here is CASSHGQTDTQYF. In DNA, the CDR3 is TGCGCCAGCAGCCATGGACAGACAGATACGCAGTATTTT.